This T cell receptor (beta chain) was profiled in a study of blood T cell repertoires in COVID-19. The overall study: The United States, Italy and Spain supplied acute and convalescent COVID-19 samples.

J gave up 0 bases and V 10 bases, and 3 bases lay outside the gene matches. This CDR3 spans 13 amino acids. Germline V CDR1 and CDR2: LNHDA, SQIVND (reference sequence). Repertoires were generated with immunoSEQ multiplex PCR, while TCRdb's copy carries only in-frame clones and drops some. This table has about 270,000 clones, 88% appearing once. The clonotype was recovered from a man aged 55-75 years who had recovered from COVID-19. What was sequenced was peripheral blood. This rearrangement joins TRBV19 to TRBJ1-5; TRBD1 agrees at 7 bases. The CDR3 is CATRTGSNQPQHF. The CDR3 DNA follows: TGTGCCACCCGGACAGGTAGCAATCAGCCCCAGCATTTT.